A single sample is the source of the 8 T cell receptor beta chains below, sequenced in a study of beta chain features in type 1 diabetes. Whole-study findings and limits: Within each of all four CD4+ subsets, Type 1 diabetes patients had TCRB CDR3s that were moderately but significantly shorter.

No antigen is known for these receptors. The study reverse transcribed the entire isolated RNA, so it sequenced expressed TCRB transcripts. The table came from immunoSEQ multiplex PCR; TCRdb's copy has only in-frame clones and leaves some out. The sample lists roughly 340,000 clones, around an eighth seen once, with about 0.01% in the top ten. Material for sequencing was naive CD4+ T cells from blood. Every receptor here comes from a woman between 18 and 29 years old with type 1 diabetes.

This clone turned up a few times. The chain couples TRBV7-9 to TRBJ1-1; D is ambiguous. The germline CDR1 and CDR2 sequences are SEHNR and FQNEAQ (reference sequence). The V gene lost 5 bases and the J gene lost 1 base, with 5 bases spanning the gap. The CDR3 spans 12 residues. The CDR3 sequence: CASSDTNTEAFF. The CDR3 DNA follows: TGTGCCAGCAGCGACACGAACACTGAAGCTTTCTTT.

This chain links TRBV4-3 with TRBJ2-3; TRBD1 might be the D (6 bases). The CDR3 contains 15 residues. The germline V and J ends were trimmed by 4 bases and 0 bases, with 11 bases remaining between them. Germline values: CDR1 LGHNA, CDR2 YSLEER. Here the CDR3 DNA reads TGCGCCAGCAGCCGAACAGGGTTTAGCACAGATACGCAGTATTTT. It is translated as CASSRTGFSTDTQYF.

The chain uses TRBV27 and TRBJ1-1; TRBD1 aligns across 9 bases. CDR1 and CDR2 from the germline V gene are MNHEY and SMNVEV (reference sequence). The CDR3 extends over 13 amino acids. V shed 10 bases and J 1 base; nucleotides not matched to a gene: 4. Here the CDR3 reads CANRTGANTEAFF. The CDR3 region has the DNA TGTGCCAACCGGACAGGGGCGAACACTGAAGCTTTCTTT.

The chain links TRBV23-1 to TRBJ2-7; D perhaps matches TRBD1 (5 bases). TRBV23-1 has ORF status, its function being uncertain. This CDR3 spans 16 amino acids. The V and J ends lost 7 bases and 3 bases respectively, with 22 bases between them. The CDR3, as DNA: TGCGCCAGCACCAGGGAACTGGGCGCTTCCCTCTACGAGCAGTACTTC. Its translation is CASTRELGASLYEQYF.

In its sample, this clone was seen a few times. The V and J genes are TRBV7-2 and TRBJ2-7; 9 nucleotides line up with TRBD1. The CDR3 loop spans 14 amino acids. The V segment lost 5 bases and the J segment 3 bases; nucleotides outside the gene matches: 5. Per germline, CDR1 SGHTA and CDR2 FQGNSA. This CDR3 reads CASSEGTGIYEQYF. Here the CDR3 DNA reads TGTGCCAGCAGCGAGGGGACAGGGATCTACGAGCAGTACTTC.

This clone was recorded a few times. J is TRBJ2-4 and V is TRBV19; D is undetermined. The germline gives CDR1 LNHDA, CDR2 SQIVND (reference sequence). This CDR3 region has 10 residues. Here the CDR3 reads CAIAKNIQYF. CDR3 DNA sequence: TGTGCTATAGCCAAAAACATTCAGTACTTC.

This clone was found a few times. The CDR3 region is CASSRAMVDKTYNEQFF. The CDR3 DNA reads as TGCGCCAGCAGCCGGGCCATGGTGGACAAGACCTACAATGAGCAGTTCTTC. The chain has TRBV4-3 and TRBJ2-1; a possible D gene is TRBD1 (5 bases). Germline V gene lookup returns CDR1 LGHNA and CDR2 YSLEER. The V end lost 4 bases, the J end lost 2 bases, and 18 bases lay between the germline ends. This CDR3 contains 17 residues.

The table lists this clone with a few counts. V usage is TRBV6-5 and J usage is TRBJ2-7, with 8 bases aligning to TRBD1. Germline values: CDR1 MNHEY, CDR2 SVGAGI. Trimming took 6 bases from V and 0 from J; bases not matched to a gene: 4. The CDR3 is 14 residues long. The CDR3 coding sequence is TGTGCCAGCAGGACCGGACAGGGCTCCTACGAGCAGTACTTC. Translation: CASRTGQGSYEQYF.